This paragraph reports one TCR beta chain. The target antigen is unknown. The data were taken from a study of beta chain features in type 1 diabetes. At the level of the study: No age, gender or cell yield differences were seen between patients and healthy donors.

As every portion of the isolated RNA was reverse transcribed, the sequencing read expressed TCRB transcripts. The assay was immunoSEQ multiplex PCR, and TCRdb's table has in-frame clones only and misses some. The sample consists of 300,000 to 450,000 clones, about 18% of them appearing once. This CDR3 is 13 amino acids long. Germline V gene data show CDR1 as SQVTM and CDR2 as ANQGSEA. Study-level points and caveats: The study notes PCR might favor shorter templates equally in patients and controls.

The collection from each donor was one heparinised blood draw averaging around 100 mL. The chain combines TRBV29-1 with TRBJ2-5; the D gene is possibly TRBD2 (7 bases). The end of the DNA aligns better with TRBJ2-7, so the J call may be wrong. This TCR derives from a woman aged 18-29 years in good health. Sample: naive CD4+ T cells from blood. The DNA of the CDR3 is TGCAGCGTTGCGAGACAGGTAGCGGGCGAGCAGTACTTC. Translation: CSVARQVAGEQYF.